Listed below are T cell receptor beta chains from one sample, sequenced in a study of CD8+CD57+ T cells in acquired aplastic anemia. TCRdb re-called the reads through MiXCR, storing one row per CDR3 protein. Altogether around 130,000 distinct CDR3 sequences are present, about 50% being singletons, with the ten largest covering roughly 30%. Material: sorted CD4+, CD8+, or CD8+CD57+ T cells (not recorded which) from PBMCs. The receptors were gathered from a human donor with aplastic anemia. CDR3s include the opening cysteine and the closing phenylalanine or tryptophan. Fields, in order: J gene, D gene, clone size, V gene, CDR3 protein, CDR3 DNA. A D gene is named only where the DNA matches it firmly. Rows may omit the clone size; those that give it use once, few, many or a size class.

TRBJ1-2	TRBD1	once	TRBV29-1	CSVETPGQGAGYGYTF	TGCAGCGTTGAGACTCCGGGACAGGGGGCAGGCTATGGCTACACCTTC
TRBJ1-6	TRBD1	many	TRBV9	CASSVDRGGDSPLHF	TGTGCCAGCAGCGTAGACAGGGGAGGGGATTCACCCCTCCACTTT
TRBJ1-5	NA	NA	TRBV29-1	CSVGGPGGQPQHF	TGCAGCGTTGGGGGGCCCGGGGGACAGCCCCAGCATTTT
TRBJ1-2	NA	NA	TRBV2	CASSVLVRNYGYTF	TGTGCCAGCAGCGTATTGGTGAGAAACTATGGCTACACCTTC
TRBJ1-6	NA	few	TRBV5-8	CASSLGQGGNSPLHF	TGTGCCAGCAGCTTGGGTCAGGGTGGCAATTCACCCCTCCACTTT
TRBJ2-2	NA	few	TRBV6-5	CASSYGGHGELFF	TGTGCCAGCAGTTACGGGGGGCACGGGGAGCTGTTTTTT
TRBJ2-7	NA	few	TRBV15	CATSKTPGHYYEQYF	TGTGCCACCAGCAAAACCCCGGGACACTACTACGAGCAGTACTTC
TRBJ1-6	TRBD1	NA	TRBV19	CASSAGGQVNSPLHF	TGTGCCAGTAGCGCGGGGGGACAGGTCAATTCACCCCTCCACTTT
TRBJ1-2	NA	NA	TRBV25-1	CASSNRGQYGYTF	TGTGCCAGCAGCAACCGGGGGCAATATGGCTACACCTTC
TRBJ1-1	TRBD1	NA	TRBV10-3	CASSEPGQTEAFF	TGTGCCAGCAGCGAACCGGGACAGACAGAAGCTTTCTTT
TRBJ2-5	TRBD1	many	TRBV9	CASSVRQGARETQYF	TGTGCCAGCAGCGTACGTCAGGGGGCGAGAGAGACCCAGTACTTC
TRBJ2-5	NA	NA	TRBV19	CASSIPGEGETQYF	TGTGCCAGTAGTATTCCAGGGGAGGGTGAGACCCAGTACTTC
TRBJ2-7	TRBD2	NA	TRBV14	CASSLTGLAPYEQYF	TGTGCCAGCAGCCTTACAGGACTAGCGCCCTACGAGCAGTACTTC
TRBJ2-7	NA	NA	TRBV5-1	CASSLVGYEQYF	TGTGCCAGCAGCTTAGTGGGCTACGAGCAGTACTTC
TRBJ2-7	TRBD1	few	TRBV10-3	CAIRTETGIEQYF	TGTGCCATCAGAACCGAGACAGGGATCGAGCAGTACTTC
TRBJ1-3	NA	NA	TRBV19	CASSEFGRSGNTIYF	TGTGCCAGTAGTGAGTTTGGCAGGTCTGGAAACACCATATATTTT
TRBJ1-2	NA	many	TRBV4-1	CASSQGGAYGYTF	TGCGCCAGCAGCCAAGGAGGGGCCTATGGCTACACCTTC
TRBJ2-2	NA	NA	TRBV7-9	CASTWLRGGELFF	TGTGCCAGCACCTGGCTCCGAGGCGGGGAGCTGTTTTTT
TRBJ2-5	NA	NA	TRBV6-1	CASSEVSGAQETQYF	TGTGCCAGCAGTGAAGTCTCGGGGGCACAAGAGACCCAGTACTTC
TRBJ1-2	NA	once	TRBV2	CASSDQGSDYGYTF	TGTGCCAGCAGTGATCAGGGAAGTGACTATGGCTACACCTTC
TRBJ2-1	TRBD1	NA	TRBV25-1	CASSGKGTANEQFF	TGTGCCAGCAGTGGGAAGGGGACAGCGAATGAGCAGTTCTTC
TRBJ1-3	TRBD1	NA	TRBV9	CASSKRTGSGNTIYF	TGTGCCAGCAGCAAACGGACAGGGTCTGGAAACACCATATATTTT
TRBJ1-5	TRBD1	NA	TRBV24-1	CATSDTGGNQPQHF	TGTGCCACCAGTGATACAGGGGGCAATCAGCCCCAGCATTTT
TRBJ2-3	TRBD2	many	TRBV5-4	CASRLTSGRDTQYF	TGTGCCAGCAGGTTGACTAGCGGGAGGGATACGCAGTATTTT
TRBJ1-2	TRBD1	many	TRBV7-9	CASSSSDRDSGYTF	TGTGCCAGCAGCAGTTCCGACAGGGACTCTGGCTACACCTTC
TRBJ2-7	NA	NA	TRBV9	CASSGTGKQYF	TGTGCCAGCAGTGGGACGGGGAAGCAGTACTTC
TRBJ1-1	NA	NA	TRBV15	CATSRDSGRNTEAFF	TGTGCCACCAGCAGAGATTCAGGGCGGAACACTGAAGCTTTCTTT
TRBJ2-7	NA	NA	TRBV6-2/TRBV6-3	CASSYSVNPSYEQYF	TGTGCCAGCAGTTACTCTGTGAATCCTAGCTACGAGCAGTACTTC
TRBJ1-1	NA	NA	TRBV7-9	CARSPPEDTEAFF	TGTGCCAGGTCCCCCCCGGAGGACACTGAAGCTTTCTTT
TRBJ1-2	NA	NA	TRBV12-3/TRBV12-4	CASSEKTSQGGYTF	TGTGCCAGCAGTGAGAAGACCTCCCAGGGTGGCTACACCTTC
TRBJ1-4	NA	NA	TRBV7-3	CASSLGKLFF	TGTGCCAGCAGCTTGGGGAAACTGTTTTTT
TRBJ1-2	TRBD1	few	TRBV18	CASSLQDRGNYGYTF	TGTGCCAGCTCACTCCAGGACAGGGGCAACTATGGCTACACCTTC
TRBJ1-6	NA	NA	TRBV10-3	CATNPRTAEPLHF	TGTGCCACAAACCCCAGGACAGCGGAACCCCTCCACTTT
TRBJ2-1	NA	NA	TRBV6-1	CASSRAPSYNEQFF	TGTGCCAGCAGCAGGGCTCCCTCCTACAATGAGCAGTTCTTC
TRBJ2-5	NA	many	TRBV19	CASSPRSKGETQYF	TGTGCCAGTAGTCCTAGGTCGAAAGGAGAGACCCAGTACTTC
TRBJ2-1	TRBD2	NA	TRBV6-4	CASSDGTSGGANEQFF	TGTGCCAGCAGTGACGGGACTAGCGGGGGGGCCAATGAGCAGTTCTTC
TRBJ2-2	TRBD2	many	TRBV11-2	CASSEVAGGYTGELFF	TGTGCCAGCAGCGAAGTAGCGGGGGGCTATACCGGGGAGCTGTTTTTT
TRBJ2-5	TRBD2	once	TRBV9	CASSVGASGGAETQYF	TGTGCCAGCAGCGTAGGGGCTAGCGGGGGGGCAGAGACCCAGTACTTC
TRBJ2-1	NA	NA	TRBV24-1	CATSLWGIFEGIYNEQFF	TGTGCCACCAGTTTATGGGGGATCTTTGAAGGGATATACAATGAGCAGTTCTTC
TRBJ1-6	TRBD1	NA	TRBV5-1	CASSGDSQNSPLHF	TGCGCCAGCAGCGGGGACAGTCAGAATTCACCCCTCCACTTT
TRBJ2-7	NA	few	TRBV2	CASSDPSGEQYF	TGTGCCAGCAGTGATCCAAGTGGCGAGCAGTACTTC
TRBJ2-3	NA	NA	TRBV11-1	CASSPPGTTTDTQYF	TGTGCCAGCAGCCCGCCCGGGACCACCACAGATACGCAGTATTTT
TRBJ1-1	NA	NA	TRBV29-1	CSVWTSGSTEAFF	TGCAGCGTTTGGACTAGCGGGAGCACCGAAGCTTTCTTT
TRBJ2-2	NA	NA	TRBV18	CASSLSGVGELFF	TGTGCCAGCTCACTCTCCGGGGTCGGGGAGCTGTTTTTT
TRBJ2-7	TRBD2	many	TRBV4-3	CASSQVDSGAWGTYEQYF	TGCGCCAGCAGCCAAGTGGATAGCGGGGCCTGGGGGACCTACGAGCAGTACTTC
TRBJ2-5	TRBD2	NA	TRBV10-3	CAISERRGSGQETQYF	TGTGCCATCAGTGAAAGGCGGGGGTCCGGCCAGGAGACCCAGTACTTC
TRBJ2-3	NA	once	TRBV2	CASSAGSQYF	TGTGCCAGCAGCGCCGGCTCGCAGTATTTT
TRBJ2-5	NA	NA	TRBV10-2	CASSEGIRETQYF	TGCGCCAGCAGTGAGGGTATTAGGGAGACCCAGTACTTC